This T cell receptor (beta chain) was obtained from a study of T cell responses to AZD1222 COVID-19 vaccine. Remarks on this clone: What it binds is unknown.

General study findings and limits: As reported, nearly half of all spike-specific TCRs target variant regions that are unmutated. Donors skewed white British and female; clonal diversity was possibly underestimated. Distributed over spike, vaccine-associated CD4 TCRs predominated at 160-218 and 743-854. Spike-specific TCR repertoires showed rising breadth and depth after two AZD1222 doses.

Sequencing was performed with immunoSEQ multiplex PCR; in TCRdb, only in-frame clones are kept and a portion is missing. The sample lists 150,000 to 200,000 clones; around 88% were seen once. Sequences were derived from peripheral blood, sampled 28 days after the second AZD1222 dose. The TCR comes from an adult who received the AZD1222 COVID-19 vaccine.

CDR3 DNA: TGTGCCTGGAGCACTCGACGGGCCTCTGGGGCCAACGTCCTGACTTTC. Translation: CAWSTRRASGANVLTF. The chain joins TRBV30 to TRBJ2-6; D is unclear. The V and J ends lost 3 bases and 0 bases respectively, with 12 bases between them. The germline V gene has CDR1 GTSNPN and CDR2 SVGIG (reference sequence). This CDR3 is 16 amino acids long.